This T cell receptor beta chain was captured by sequencing in a study of cytomegalovirus exposure and HLA in healthy donors. Study-level background: The approximately 670 first-cohort repertoires and the 95 to 150 validation repertoires shared the same platform, a later analysis reported.

There are 16 residues in the CDR3. The germline gives CDR1 SGDLS, CDR2 YYNGEE. With 4 bases clipped from V and 6 bases from J, the junction kept 15 bases outside the gene matches. Study-level findings and limits: In vitro checks showed that a few CMV-associated chains really do target CMV antigens. Rare TCR sequences predominated, though certain public TCRs were found in many donors.

Method: immunoSEQ multiplex PCR; TCRdb's copy keeps in-frame clones and lacks some. The sample carries about 130,000 clones, roughly 93% recorded once. Turning to this clone: Its antigen is undetermined.

This TCR derives from a woman younger than 30 in good health and CMV-seronegative. The chain joins TRBV9 to TRBJ2-5, with 7 bases fitting TRBD1. Sequenced sample: PBMCs. For the CDR3, the DNA is TGTGCCAGCAGCCCTCAGGACAGGAGCCCTCCAAAGACCCAGTACTTC. Residues: CASSPQDRSPPKTQYF.